Described below is a single T cell receptor beta chain sequence and its context. This record comes from a study of cytomegalovirus exposure and HLA in healthy donors. The V end lost 5 bases, the J end lost 7 bases, and 11 bases lay between the germline ends. CDR1 is SNHLY, CDR2 FYNNEI, per germline. The CDR3 totals 12 residues. Use of 60 Vbeta and 13 Jbeta primers characterized the PCR. As processed by the authors: Approximately 11 million of the approximately 80 million unique TCR beta chains counted in a later analysis were shared. This table comes from immunoSEQ multiplex PCR, and its TCRdb copy is limited to in-frame clones, with some not included. That table supplies the V and J calls and clone size; D and trimming were determined from the DNA. This sample has over 55,000 clones, with around 87% found just once.

This TCR was sampled from a man aged 18 to 30 in good health and CMV-seronegative. The V and J genes are TRBV2 and TRBJ1-1, with D unclear. The specimen sequenced was PBMCs. The DNA for the CDR3 is TGTGCCAGCAGTCTAGCGGGCGGTGAAGCTTTCTTT. Translated: CASSLAGGEAFF. Drawing the rest from reference TRBV2 and TRBJ1-1, the complete variable domain is EPEVTQTPSHQVTQMGQEVILRCVPISNHLYFYWYRQILGQKVEFLVSFYNNEISEKSEIFDDQFSVERPDGSNFTLKIRSTKLEDSAMYFCASSLAGGEAFFGQGTRLTVV.